These 21 T cell receptor beta chains came from one sample sequenced in a study of blood T cell repertoires in COVID-19. Method: immunoSEQ multiplex PCR; TCRdb's copy keeps in-frame clones and lacks some. The sample has about 410,000 clones; 89% are singletons. The sample taken for sequencing was peripheral blood. These TCRs come from a woman aged 40 to 50 with COVID-19, enrolled during active disease.

The chain combines TRBV28 with TRBJ1-6; 7 bases line up with TRBD1. CDR3 length: 14 residues. V shed 6 bases and J 7 bases; nucleotides not matched to a gene: 6. Germline V gene sequence: CDR1 MDHEN, CDR2 SYDVKM. In DNA form, the CDR3 reads TGTGCCAGCAGGGTACCGGGACAGAATTCACCCCTCCACTTT. Its translation is CASRVPGQNSPLHF.

This clone has just one count. The junction and the germline gene differ at one end; a read error may be behind it. The rearrangement uses TRBV9 and TRBJ2-2; D is possibly TRBD1 (6 bases). This CDR3 spans 15 amino acids. CDR1 and CDR2 from the germline V gene are SGDLS and YYNGEE. The CDR3 here is CAGSVGGRSTGELFF. Written as DNA, the CDR3 is TGTGCCGGCAGCGTTGGGGGCCGGAGCACCGGGGAGCTGTTTTTT.

The gene calls are TRBV19 and TRBJ1-4; 8 bases fit TRBD1. The CDR3 spans 14 residues. The trim removed 4 bases at V and 10 bases at J, leaving 8 bases unmatched. The V gene's germline CDR1 is LNHDA and CDR2 SQIVND (reference sequence). CDR3 nucleotides: TGTGCCAGTAGTACGGACAGGGAGGGCGGAAAACTGTTTTTT. Translated: CASSTDREGGKLFF.

This sequence joins TRBV7-2 and TRBJ2-7, with 7 nucleotides matching TRBD2. V gave up 4 bases and J gave up 4 bases; unmatched junction bases: 10. From germline, CDR1 is SGHTA and CDR2 FQGNSA. The CDR3 is made up of 15 amino acids. For the CDR3, the DNA is TGTGCCAGCAGCTCCTACGGGGGAGGGCTGTACGAGCAGTACTTC. This encodes CASSSYGGGLYEQYF.

In nucleotides, the CDR3 is TGTGCCAGTAATCAGGCTAACACTGAAGCTTTCTTT. Translated, it gives CASNQANTEAFF. The chain carries TRBV19 and TRBJ1-1, with D hard to call. The germline gives CDR1 LNHDA, CDR2 SQIVND (reference sequence). The ends were cut back, 7 bases at V and 2 bases at J, with 8 bases in the middle. This CDR3 spans 12 amino acids.

The chain has TRBV4-1 and TRBJ2-3; D gene uncertain. The V gene lost 0 bases and the J gene lost 5 bases, with 9 bases spanning the gap. The CDR3 consists of 14 residues. Per the germline V gene, CDR1 is MGHRA and CDR2 is YSYEKL. As DNA, the CDR3 is TGCGCCAGCAGCCAAGATATAAGACTAGATACGCAGTATTTT. Its translation is CASSQDIRLDTQYF.

This clone has a single count. The chain couples TRBV6-2 or TRBV6-3 to TRBJ1-5; D is unclear. The V end was cut by 5 bases, the J end by 4 bases, with 15 bases between. Germline V gene lookup returns CDR1 MNHEY and CDR2 SVGEGT. The CDR3 covers 15 residues. Written as DNA, the CDR3 is TGTGCCAGCAGTCAAAACGTGTTTACTAATCAGCCCCAGCATTTT. Amino acid sequence: CASSQNVFTNQPQHF.

The gene calls are TRBV6-6 and TRBJ1-2; TRBD1 matches at 9 bases. Trimming removed 7 bases from V and 7 bases from J; junction bases left unmatched: 7. CDR1 and CDR2 (germline): MNHNY, SVGAGI (reference sequence). This CDR3 contains 13 residues. CDR3 in amino acids: CASTPQGAVGYTF. CDR3 coding DNA: TGTGCCAGCACCCCACAGGGGGCGGTTGGCTACACCTTC.

A few counts support this clone. The genes are TRBV27 and TRBJ2-3; D unresolved. The CDR3 sequence is 14 residues long. V lost 6 bases and J lost 3, with 13 bases in between. Germline-derived CDR1 and CDR2 are MNHEY and SMNVEV (reference sequence). The CDR3, as DNA: TGTGCCAGCAGGTCGCTGCGACAAACAGATACGCAGTATTTT. Its translation is CASRSLRQTDTQYF.

The rearrangement links TRBV5-4 to TRBJ2-6; D gene ambiguous. Germline V gene lookup returns CDR1 SGHNT and CDR2 YYREEE (reference sequence). CDR3 length: 17 residues. The V gene lost 6 bases and the J gene lost 0 bases, with 16 bases spanning the gap. The CDR3 DNA is TGTGCCAGCACAAGATTGGGCCTCAGCTCTGGGGCCAACGTCCTGACTTTC. It yields the protein CASTRLGLSSGANVLTF.

The rearrangement uses TRBV6-5 and TRBJ1-2; TRBD1 agrees at 10 bases. CDR1 is MNHEY, CDR2 SVGAGI, per germline. The CDR3 totals 15 residues. Trimming took 10 bases from V and 0 from J; bases not matched to a gene: 8. Here the CDR3 DNA reads TGTGCCAACTCCTTTGGGACAGGGGCTAACTATGGCTACACCTTC. Its translation: CANSFGTGANYGYTF.

This clone was seen once. The chain has TRBV19 and TRBJ2-7; D possibly corresponds to TRBD2 (5 bases). The CDR3 runs to 14 residues. The germline V and J ends were trimmed by 4 bases and 0 bases, with 10 bases remaining between them. In germline, CDR1 is LNHDA, CDR2 SQIVND (reference sequence). Here the CDR3 reads CASSTLGISYEQYF. Written as DNA, the CDR3 is TGTGCCAGTAGTACCCTCGGGATCTCCTACGAGCAGTACTTC.

V and J are TRBV28 and TRBJ2-3; D not resolved. Trimming pared 5 bases from V and 1 base from J, leaving 13 bases between. There are 15 residues in the CDR3. CDR1 is MDHEN and CDR2 is SYDVKM in the germline V gene. CDR3 loop: CASSQTGLGTDTQYF. The CDR3 region has the DNA TGTGCCAGCAGTCAAACCGGGTTAGGCACAGATACGCAGTATTTT.

This chain links TRBV30 with TRBJ1-4; D is unclear. Deletions cut 3 bases from V and 8 bases from J, with 13 bases between. Germline CDR1 reads GTSNPN; CDR2 reads SVGIG (reference sequence). The CDR3 spans 13 residues. CDR3 region: CAWRAPPGEKLFF. CDR3 sequence (DNA): TGTGCCTGGAGAGCTCCCCCAGGAGAAAAACTGTTTTTT.

The chain recombines TRBV28 with TRBJ2-7; 8 positions agree with TRBD1. The germline V gene encodes CDR1 MDHEN and CDR2 SYDVKM. The V segment lost 4 bases and the J segment 4 bases; nucleotides outside the gene matches: 15. The CDR3 is 17 amino acids. The CDR3, as DNA: TGTGCCAGCAGTTCCCCAGGGGGCGCCGGCCCGAATTACGAGCAGTACTTC. Translation: CASSSPGGAGPNYEQYF. The whole variable domain, remainder taken from reference TRBV28 and TRBJ2-7, is DVKVTQSSRYLVKRTGEKVFLECVQDMDHENMFWYRQDPGLGLRLIYFSYDVKMKEKGDIPEGYSVSREKKERFSLILESASTNQTSMYLCASSSPGGAGPNYEQYFGPGTRLTVT.

The genes are TRBV27 and TRBJ1-4, with D possibly being TRBD1 (6 bases). Trimming took off 3 bases at V and 0 bases at J, with 11 bases between the two ends. The CDR3 is made up of 16 amino acids. Germline-derived CDR1 and CDR2 are MNHEY and SMNVEV (reference sequence). CDR3 nucleotide sequence: TGTGCCAGCAGTTTTGCAGGGGACCCAACTAATGAAAAACTGTTTTTT. It is translated as CASSFAGDPTNEKLFF.

The V gene is TRBV7-9, the J gene TRBJ2-7; D call uncertain. Looked up from germline, CDR1 is SEHNR and CDR2 is FQNEAQ (reference sequence). The CDR3 is 13 amino acids. The V end was cut by 4 bases, the J end by 0 bases, with 7 bases between. The CDR3 loop reads CASSSGPSYEQYF. The CDR3 DNA reads as TGTGCCAGCAGCTCAGGTCCCTCCTACGAGCAGTACTTC.

This sequence joins TRBV5-1 and TRBJ1-3, with D maybe TRBD1 (5 bases). Per the germline V gene, CDR1 is SGHRS and CDR2 is YFSETQ. CDR3 length: 15 residues. V dropped 3 bases and J dropped 1 base, with 11 bases sitting between them. The CDR3, as DNA: TGCGCCAGCAGCTCGGGACTCCGATCTGGAAACACCATATATTTT. Residues: CASSSGLRSGNTIYF.

Written as DNA, the CDR3 is TGTGCCAGCTCACCTGAAGCGTATGGCTACACCTTC. This codes for CASSPEAYGYTF. The rearrangement joins TRBV18 to TRBJ1-2; D ambiguous. Germline V gives CDR1 KGHSH, CDR2 LQKENI. CDR3 length: 12 amino acids. Trimming shortened V by 3 bases and J by 5 bases, and 7 bases separated the two germline ends.

The rearrangement uses TRBV7-2 and TRBJ1-5; no reliable D call. This CDR3 has 13 residues. Germline V CDR1 and CDR2: SGHTA, FQGNSA. V was clipped by 5 bases and J by 4 bases, with 9 bases between them. Written as DNA, the CDR3 is TGTGCCAGCAGCGCCGACGGGAATCAGCCCCAGCATTTT. It specifies CASSADGNQPQHF. Variable domain in full (rest from reference TRBV7-2 and TRBJ1-5): GAGVSQSPSNKVTEKGKDVELRCDPISGHTALYWYRQSLGQGLEFLIYFQGNSAPDKSGLPSDRFSAERTGGSVSTLTIQRTQQEDSAVYLCASSADGNQPQHFGDGTRLSIL.

The chain combines TRBV7-9 with TRBJ2-3; 8 nucleotides match TRBD2. Germline V lookup: CDR1 SEHNR, CDR2 FQNEAQ (reference sequence). The CDR3 has 16 residues. V dropped 0 bases and J dropped 1; count of bases not matched to a gene: 3. The CDR3 sequence is CASSLAEAGGTDTQYF. The CDR3 DNA reads as TGTGCCAGCAGCTTAGCGGAAGCGGGGGGCACAGATACGCAGTATTTT.